This TCR beta chain was obtained from a study of response to subunit inactivated influenza vaccine. Study-wide findings and caveats: Researchers suggested that each seasonal influenza vaccination recruits few new T cells.

TCRdb itself ran the RT-PCR reads through MiXCR, one entry per CDR3 protein. The table has around 650,000 distinct CDR3 sequences, 15% to 19% seen once. This clonotype was seen more than once but under ten times. Its antigen is undetermined. CDR3 length: 12 amino acids. V shed 5 bases and J shed 10 bases, with 12 bases lying between them. Germline V gene data show CDR1 as MNHEY and CDR2 as SVGAGI. This sequence was found in a man between 50 and 59 years old who received an inactivated influenza vaccine. The specimen comprised PBMCs from blood, sampled less than 13 days after vaccination. The chain carries TRBV6-5 and TRBJ2-4; TRBD1 might be the D (5 bases). The CDR3 DNA reads TGTGCCAGCAGTCCACCTCAGGGTATTCAGTACTTC. Translating gives CASSPPQGIQYF.